The T cell receptor (beta chain) described here comes from a study of glioma-infiltrating T cells (TCRdb year 2016). Context from the whole study: Low-grade gliomas were WHO grade II oligodendrogliomas or astrocytomas, and glioblastomas were WHO grade IV tumors sampled at initial rather than recurrent diagnosis. Before surgery, glioma patients were given dexamethasone for six or fewer days. Blood libraries targeted roughly 4- to 11-fold sequencing coverage of around 950,000 peripheral T cells. Glioma tissue, non-neoplastic brain tissue and matched peripheral blood mononuclear cells were used as sources from which TCR alpha- and beta-chain repertoires were sequenced. Each tissue-infiltrating repertoire was compared with the same patient's peripheral blood repertoire to measure divergence between tissue and blood T-cell populations. Three low-grade glioma patients, seven or eight primary glioblastoma patients, and three non-glioma patients who contributed non-neoplastic brain tissue made up the paired cohort.

On the study overall, not on this receptor specifically: Very few CDR3 sequences were found to be shared between tissue and blood, and this scarcity was attributed to high CDR3 diversity and limited sampling. The group comparisons were based on small numbers of patients: three non-neoplastic, three low-grade glioma and eight glioblastoma patients. In non-neoplastic patients, VJ-independent divergence between tissue and blood fell below expectation, whereas in all gliomas, and especially in low-grade gliomas, the divergence rose above expectation. Patients with low tissue-blood divergence were marked by a signature set of shared blood CDR3 motifs, and that set was depleted in highly divergent patients.

Immediately after resection, surgical brain or tumor specimens were cryofrozen in liquid nitrogen, and peripheral blood cells were collected at the same time. Trimming removed 1 base from V and 6 bases from J, leaving 19 bases between the germline ends. Reading from cysteine to phenylalanine, the CDR3 counts 17 amino acids. Only CDR3 DNA is held: 51 bases, read in frame from base 1. This clonotype was found a few times. Its antigen target is currently unknown. No base-level quality is on record; no much larger clone is a single base apart. The iRepertoire nested amplicon-rescue multiplex PCR (arm-PCR) platform was used to amplify TCR alpha and beta CDR3 regions from RNA. The input for one-step reverse transcription and amplification was about 95-400 ng of tissue mRNA or PBMC total RNA. After bead purification, a secondary multiplex PCR added Illumina adapters, and libraries were gel-purified between 200 and 400 bp. The libraries contained internal 6-nucleotide barcodes that were used for demultiplexing. Sequencing of the libraries was done on an Illumina MiSeq using 2x220 or 2x250 nucleotide paired-end reads. As for the authors' bioinformatics: Paired reads were merged using FLASH 1.2.11 and were aligned to the GRCh37 human genome using BWA-MEM, after which TRA and TRB reads were extracted. An IMGT-derived reference of cassette sequences and CDR3 motifs, with pseudogenes included, was used for V and J assignment. Reads were translated in three frames, and productive CDR3s were defined by a C…FGXG motif without stop codons. A clonotype was defined as a unique combination of a V-J cassette pair and a CDR3 amino acid sequence. Hamming distance filtering was applied to reads, with thresholds set by the sequence error rate of each sample in mapped regions. The public reads were quality trimmed at Q25 with fastp and then assembled into clones with MiXCR by TCRdb, keeping productive beta chains. Rows with a matching CDR3 protein are joined into one entry that keeps the most common DNA and genes. Clone size and V and J calls follow TCRdb, not the original study. The sample includes more than 300,000 distinct CDR3 sequences, with roughly two fifths observed a single time. The top ten clones comprise about 12% of the sample.

This sequence was found in a human donor with low-grade glioma or glioblastoma, undergoing nonglioma brain surgery, or in good health (not recorded which). Sequencing was done on a sample of glioma tissue, nonneoplastic brain tissue, or PBMCs (not recorded which). The sequence is built from TRBV12-3 or TRBV12-4 and TRBJ2-1; TRBD2 could be the D gene, as 5 bases match. The DNA is as follows: TGTGCCAGCAGTTTAGTATTGGGCAGTGTAGGGAGCAATGAGCAGTTCTTC. It translates as CASSLVLGSVGSNEQFF.